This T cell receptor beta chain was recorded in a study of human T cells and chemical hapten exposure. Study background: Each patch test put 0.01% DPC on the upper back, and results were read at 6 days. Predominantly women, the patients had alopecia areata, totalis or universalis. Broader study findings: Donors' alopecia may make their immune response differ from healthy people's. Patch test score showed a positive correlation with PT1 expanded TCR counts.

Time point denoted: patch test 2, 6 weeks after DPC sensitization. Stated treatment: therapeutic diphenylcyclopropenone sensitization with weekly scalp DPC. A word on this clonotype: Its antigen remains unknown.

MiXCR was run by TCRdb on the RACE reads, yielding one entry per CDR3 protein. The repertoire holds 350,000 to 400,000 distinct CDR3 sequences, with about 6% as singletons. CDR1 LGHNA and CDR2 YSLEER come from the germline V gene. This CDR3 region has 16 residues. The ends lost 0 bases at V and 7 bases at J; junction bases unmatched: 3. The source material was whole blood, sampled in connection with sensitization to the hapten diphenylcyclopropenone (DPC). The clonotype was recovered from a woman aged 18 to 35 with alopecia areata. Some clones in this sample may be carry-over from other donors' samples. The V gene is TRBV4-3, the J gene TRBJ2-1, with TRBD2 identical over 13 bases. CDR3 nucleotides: TGCGCCAGCAGCCAAGACTGGACTAGCGGGGGTAATGAGCAGTTCTTC. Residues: CASSQDWTSGGNEQFF.